This T cell receptor (beta chain) was sequenced in a study of shared clonotypes between healthy human individuals. Study-wide findings and caveats: How much donors shared clonotypes was expected to be affected by sequencing depth. Represented diversity (both genetic and exposure-history) was limited by the small number of donors.

Authors' data handling: Junction-only immunoSEQ data arrived without quality scores, meaning filtering differed. The protocol was immunoSEQ multiplex PCR, while the TCRdb copy is restricted to in-frame clones and leaves out a portion. V, J and clone size derive from that table, while D and trimming were established from the DNA sequence. The sample consists of hundreds of thousands of clones, about 96% of them appearing once. CDR3 length equals 17 residues. CDR1 and CDR2 (germline): MNHEY, SMNVEV (reference sequence). Trimming at V came to 4 bases and at J to 2 bases, leaving 8 bases not matched to a gene. Remarks on this clone: Its specificity is not known.

CD8 cells classed as naive were CD45RO-negative and positively selected for CCR7, excluding terminally differentiated effector memory CD45RA+ cells. This sequence joins TRBV27 and TRBJ2-5, with 12 bases fitting TRBD2. Sequencing used naive CD8+ T cells sorted from blood. The clonotype comes from a man under 40 in good health. CDR3 sequence (DNA): TGTGCCAGCAGTTCCATTGGGACTAGCGGGCCTCAAGAGACCCAGTACTTC. Translation gives CASSSIGTSGPQETQYF.